This T cell receptor (beta chain) was recovered during a study of T-cell reconstitution after alpha-beta-depleted transplantation in children. This clonotype showed up just a few times. No antigen is known for it. Researchers prepared the TCRbeta library using unique molecular identifiers, the study reports. TCRdb re-called the PCR reads with MiXCR, one entry per CDR3 protein. This table holds about 200,000 distinct CDR3 sequences, about 6.6% found once. Study-wide points: Several hundred expanded graft clones reportedly supplied alpha-beta T cells about two months after transplant. For some patients, TCRbeta diversity was high at day 60 because of recipient T cells and thymic progenitors that survived. T-cell counts and diversity at one year post-transplant came mainly from newly produced T cells.

V lost 4 bases to trimming and J lost 5 bases, with 10 bases between them. CDR1 is MNHEY and CDR2 is SMNVEV in the germline V gene (reference sequence). The CDR3 extends over 13 amino acids. The gene calls are TRBV27 and TRBJ2-3; D ambiguous. The sample consisted of PBMCs, taken before TCRalphabeta/CD19-depleted stem cell transplant. This clonotype was obtained from a boy between 2 and 15 years old with acute lymphoblastic leukemia, due to receive a stem cell transplant. CDR3 coding DNA: TGTGCCAGCAGTTCGGCCCCGCGAGATACGCAGTATTTT. This sequence encodes CASSSAPRDTQYF.